These 5 T cell receptor beta chains originate from one sample sequenced in a study of vaccination effects on CD4 cells after COVID-19. The antigens these receptors bind are not known. Using immunoSEQ multiplex PCR, the repertoire was profiled, and TCRdb retains in-frame clones only, with some absent. The sample has around 19,000 clones, approximately 70% seen once. ViraFEST used viral peptide pools to expand antigen-specific CD4+ T cells before sequencing. CD4+ T cells were isolated after about nine days of culture. Among the vaccine recipients, none had a prior SARS-CoV-2 infection, and nucleocapsid antibodies were negative. Specimen: CD4+ T cells from PBMCs cultured with HCoV-NL63 spike peptides, collected before COVID-19 vaccination. The receptors here all came from a human donor who received a COVID-19 vaccine.

J is TRBJ2-5 and V is TRBV2; possible D gene TRBD1, 7 bases. This CDR3 has 14 residues. The V end was cut by 6 bases, the J end by 3 bases, with 14 bases between. Germline assignment: CDR1 SNHLY and CDR2 FYNNEI. Here the CDR3 DNA reads TGTGCCAGCAGGGGCGGGACAGCAGAAGAGACCCAGTACTTC. Amino acids: CASRGGTAEETQYF.

The V call is TRBV6-5, the J call TRBJ1-2; perhaps TRBD1 as D (6 bases). Trimming shortened V by 6 bases and J by 0 bases, and 14 bases separated the two germline ends. The CDR3 is 15 amino acids. The germline CDR1 and CDR2 sequences are MNHEY and SVGAGI. This CDR3 reads CASRLGGATNYGYTF. The CDR3, as DNA: TGTGCCAGCAGGTTAGGGGGGGCAACTAACTATGGCTACACCTTC.

In this sample, this clone turned up once. The gene calls are TRBV6-6 and TRBJ2-7; 8 positions agree with TRBD1. Trimming cost V 5 bases and J 2 bases; bases outside gene matches: 5. The V gene's germline CDR1 is MNHNY and CDR2 SVGAGI (reference sequence). The length of the CDR3 is 14 residues. The CDR3 sequence is CASSPGTGPYEQYF. DNA of the CDR3: TGTGCCAGCAGTCCCGGGACAGGACCCTACGAGCAGTACTTC.

This rearrangement joins TRBV9 to TRBJ2-3; no firm D call. Germline V gene data show CDR1 as SGDLS and CDR2 as YYNGEE. CDR3 length: 16 residues. The germline V and J ends were trimmed by 0 bases and 4 bases, with 15 bases remaining between them. For the CDR3, the DNA is TGTGCCAGCAGCGTAGTATTGTCGGGCAGTTCAGATACGCAGTATTTT. It specifies CASSVVLSGSSDTQYF.

The gene calls are TRBV5-1 and TRBJ2-3, with a tentative D call TRBD1 (6 bases). Trimming stripped 4 bases from V and 3 bases from J, with 9 bases between. The CDR3 runs 13 residues. CDR1 is SGHRS and CDR2 is YFSETQ in the germline V gene. CDR3 amino acids: CASSRDRTDTQYF. The CDR3 coding sequence is TGCGCCAGCAGCCGAGACAGGACAGATACGCAGTATTTT.